These 3 T cell receptor beta chains were sequenced from one sample in a study of CD8 T cells in ankylosing spondylitis. TCRdb recomputed calls from the 5' RACE reads with MiXCR, one row per CDR3 protein. The sample holds 200,000 to 300,000 distinct CDR3 sequences, about 10% seen once. Sequenced material: blood, either unsorted or a sorted T cell fraction (not recorded which). The receptors shown here come from a male donor with ankylosing spondylitis or in good health (not recorded which).

This clonotype has ten or more counts. V and J are TRBV11-2 and TRBJ2-1, with D unclear. The CDR3 runs to 18 residues. V lost 5 bases and J 0 bases, leaving 20 bases between the germline ends. Germline assignment: CDR1 SGHAT and CDR2 FQNNGV. The CDR3 spells CASSPLVSDRSSYNEQFF. CDR3 nucleotides: TGTGCCAGCAGCCCCCTAGTTTCCGACCGTTCCTCCTACAATGAGCAGTTCTTC.

This clonotype has just one count. The chain uses TRBV29-1 and TRBJ1-5; D is perhaps TRBD1 (5 bases). Trimming pared 0 bases from V and 4 bases from J, leaving 7 bases between. CDR1 and CDR2 (germline): SQVTM, ANQGSEA. The CDR3 spans 13 residues. DNA for the CDR3: TGCAGCGTTGAAGAGGGGGGGAATCAGCCCCAGCATTTT. Its translation is CSVEEGGNQPQHF.

This clonotype was counted ten times or more. This chain uses TRBV6-1 with TRBJ1-5, with a possible D match to TRBD1 (6 bases). V shed 7 bases and J shed 6 bases, with 19 bases lying between them. CDR3 length: 15 residues. CDR1 is MNHNS and CDR2 is SASEGT in the germline V gene. CDR3 region: CASMVGRGAGQPQHF. The CDR3 nucleotides are TGTGCCAGCATGGTGGGACGGGGGGCGGGTCAGCCCCAGCATTTT.